This passage covers 16 T cell receptor beta chains from one sample sequenced in a study of CD8 T cells in ankylosing spondylitis. General study findings and limits: Several highly homologous variants made up a TCR beta motif, and this motif appeared characteristic of ankylosing spondylitis blood.

These receptors are not linked to any known antigen. TCRdb reanalysed the 5' RACE reads using MiXCR and keeps one entry per CDR3 protein. The table has about 500,000 distinct CDR3 sequences, over 9.5% seen once. What was sequenced was blood, either unsorted or a sorted T cell fraction (not recorded which). Every receptor here comes from a male donor with ankylosing spondylitis.

In this sample, this clonotype turned up many times. The chain couples TRBV29-1 to TRBJ2-7; the D gene could be TRBD1 or TRBD2 (6 bases each). V lost 3 bases and J 4 bases, leaving 10 bases between the germline ends. There are 12 residues in the CDR3. Germline V CDR1 and CDR2: SQVTM, ANQGSEA. For the CDR3, the DNA is TGCAGCGTTGACGGGGGCGGGTACGAGCAGTACTTC. This codes for CSVDGGGYEQYF.

V is TRBV6-1 and J is TRBJ1-5, with a weak D call TRBD1 (6 bases). Germline V lookup: CDR1 MNHNS, CDR2 SASEGT. Trimming removed 7 bases from V and 6 bases from J, with 16 bases in between. This CDR3 is 14 amino acids long. The CDR3 nucleotides read TGTGCCAGCACCAAAGGGGGGGGGGCTCAGCCCCAGCATTTT. Translating gives CASTKGGGAQPQHF.

Written as DNA, the CDR3 is TGTGCCAGCTCACCAGAAAATCGCGGAGAGGATACGCAGTATTTT. Translating gives CASSPENRGEDTQYF. The chain couples TRBV18 to TRBJ2-3; the D is unclear. Germline V gene sequence: CDR1 KGHSH, CDR2 LQKENI. CDR3 length: 15 amino acids. V shed 2 bases and J shed 6 bases, with 15 bases lying between them. Drawing the rest from reference TRBV18 and TRBJ2-3, the complete variable domain is NAGVMQNPRHLVRRRGQEARLRCSPMKGHSHVYWYRQLPEEGLKFMVYLQKENIIDESGMPKERFSAEFPKEGPSILRIQQVVRGDSAAYFCASSPENRGEDTQYFGPGTRLTVL.

This clonotype was seen only a few times. V usage is TRBV29-1 and J usage is TRBJ2-5, with D possibly being TRBD2 (5 bases). Germline values: CDR1 SQVTM, CDR2 ANQGSEA. The CDR3 is made up of 12 amino acids. With 4 bases removed from V and 4 bases from J, the gap between germline ends came to 10 bases. Here the CDR3 DNA reads TGCAGCGTTGGAGAGGGATCAGAGACCCAGTACTTC. It codes for CSVGEGSETQYF.

The V gene is TRBV7-2, the J gene TRBJ2-5; 7 bases are shared with TRBD1. The CDR3 sequence is 15 residues long. Per the germline V gene, CDR1 is SGHTA and CDR2 is FQGNSA. Trimming took 5 bases from V and 5 from J; bases not matched to a gene: 11. The CDR3 sequence: CASSPGQANLETQYF. The CDR3 coding sequence is TGTGCCAGCAGCCCCGGACAGGCCAACCTGGAGACCCAGTACTTC. Complete variable domain (other parts from reference TRBV7-2 and TRBJ2-5): GAGVSQSPSNKVTEKGKDVELRCDPISGHTALYWYRQSLGQGLEFLIYFQGNSAPDKSGLPSDRFSAERTGGSVSTLTIQRTQQEDSAVYLCASSPGQANLETQYFGPGTRLLVL.

This clonotype showed up many times. The V gene is TRBV12-5, the J gene TRBJ2-1; D may be TRBD1 (6 bases). The CDR3 is made up of 14 amino acids. V was clipped by 2 bases and J by 10 bases, with 15 bases between them. The germline gives CDR1 LGHNT, CDR2 FRNRAP. The CDR3 region is CASGLRTDVQEQFF. The CDR3 region has the DNA TGTGCTAGTGGTTTGAGGACAGACGTGCAGGAGCAGTTCTTC.

A few counts support this clonotype. The V and J genes are TRBV20-1 and TRBJ2-1; D is ambiguous. The CDR3 loop spans 12 amino acids. CDR1 is DFQATT, CDR2 SNEGSKA, per germline (reference sequence). V shed 2 bases and J shed 7 bases, with 9 bases lying between them. In nucleotides, the CDR3 is TGCAGTGCTAGAATTGCGAGGAATGAGCAGTTCTTC. Translated, it gives CSARIARNEQFF.

The chain has TRBV27 and TRBJ1-6; 8 positions match TRBD1. The V segment lost 1 base and the J segment 6 bases; nucleotides outside the gene matches: 2. This CDR3 is 15 amino acids long. Germline lookup yields CDR1 MNHEY and CDR2 SMNVEV (reference sequence). Here the CDR3 reads CASSLLDRVNSPLHF. CDR3 nucleotides: TGTGCCAGCAGTTTATTGGACAGGGTTAATTCACCCCTCCACTTT.

This chain links TRBV12-5 with TRBJ1-4; 10 nucleotides align to TRBD1. Trimming at V came to 5 bases and at J to 8 bases, leaving 5 bases not matched to a gene. The CDR3 extends over 14 amino acids. From germline, CDR1 is LGHNT and CDR2 FRNRAP. The CDR3 loop reads CASGPGTGEEKLFF. CDR3 nucleotide sequence: TGTGCTAGTGGTCCCGGGACAGGGGAAGAAAAACTGTTTTTT.

The chain links TRBV20-1 to TRBJ2-2; 9 bases line up with TRBD2. With V trimmed by 2 bases and J by 0 bases, 4 bases remained unmatched. Germline V gene lookup returns CDR1 DFQATT and CDR2 SNEGSKA (reference sequence). This CDR3 has 16 residues. The CDR3 loop reads CSARKAGGPNTGELFF. DNA for the CDR3: TGCAGTGCTAGAAAAGCGGGAGGTCCGAACACCGGGGAGCTGTTTTTT.

This clonotype was observed a few times. DNA for the CDR3: TGCGCCAGCAGTGAGTCTGACGGAGGGCCCGCGGGAACCCTCAATGAGCAGTTCTTC. This sequence encodes CASSESDGGPAGTLNEQFF. V is TRBV10-2 and J is TRBJ2-1, with D possibly TRBD2 on 6 matching bases. CDR1 is WSHSY, CDR2 SAAADI, per germline. V lost 0 bases and J 6 bases, leaving 24 bases between the germline ends. The CDR3 is 19 amino acids.

This clonotype was counted at least ten times. The chain recombines TRBV5-1 with TRBJ1-5, with no clear D. The CDR3 is 13 amino acids. V was cut by 0 bases and J by 6 bases, with 7 bases left in between. CDR1 and CDR2 (germline): SGHRS, YFSETQ. The CDR3 is CASSLEGFQPQHF. CDR3 coding DNA: TGCGCCAGCAGCTTGGAGGGTTTTCAGCCCCAGCATTTT.

In this sample, this clonotype turned up a few times. The chain has TRBV12-3 or TRBV12-4 and TRBJ1-1; TRBD1 is a possible D gene (6 bases). Trimming left V 7 bases short and J 3 bases short, with 15 bases between. This CDR3 region has 14 residues. The CDR3 spells CASTTHNRDTEAFF. As DNA, the CDR3 is TGTGCCAGCACGACGCACAACAGGGACACTGAAGCTTTCTTT.

J is TRBJ2-7 and V is TRBV7-9, with 9 positions matching TRBD1. The germline V gene has CDR1 SEHNR and CDR2 FQNEAQ (reference sequence). J gave up 6 bases and V 3 bases, and 3 bases lay outside the gene matches. The CDR3 is made up of 13 amino acids. The chain's CDR3 is CASSLGTGSEQYV. The CDR3 DNA reads as TGTGCCAGCAGCTTGGGGACAGGGTCCGAGCAGTACGTC.

This clonotype was detected many times. The chain couples TRBV7-2 to TRBJ2-1; TRBD2 matches 10 bases. From germline, CDR1 is SGHTA and CDR2 FQGNSA. The CDR3 has 16 amino acids. Trimming took 2 bases from V and 7 from J; bases not matched to a gene: 8. CDR3 in amino acids: CASSLLAGGEKNEQFF. CDR3 nucleotides: TGTGCCAGCAGCTTATTAGCGGGAGGAGAGAAAAATGAGCAGTTCTTC.

This clonotype has ten or more counts. This sequence joins TRBV3-1 and TRBJ1-2, with D perhaps matching TRBD1 (5 bases). This CDR3 is built from 13 residues. Trimming pared 5 bases from V and 2 bases from J, leaving 9 bases between. Germline V gives CDR1 LGHDT, CDR2 YNNKEL (reference sequence). CDR3 amino acids: CASSTGTNYGYTF. CDR3 nucleotide sequence: TGTGCCAGCAGCACCGGGACCAACTATGGCTACACCTTC.